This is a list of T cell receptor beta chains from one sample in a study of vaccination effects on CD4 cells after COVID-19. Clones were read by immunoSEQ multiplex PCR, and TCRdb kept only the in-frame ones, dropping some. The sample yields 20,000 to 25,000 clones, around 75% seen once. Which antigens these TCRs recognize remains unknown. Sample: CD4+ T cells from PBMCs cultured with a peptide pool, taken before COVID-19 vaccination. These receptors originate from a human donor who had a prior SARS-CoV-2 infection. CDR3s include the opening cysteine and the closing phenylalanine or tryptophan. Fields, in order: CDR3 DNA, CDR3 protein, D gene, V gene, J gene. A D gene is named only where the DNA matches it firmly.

TGTGCCAGCTCATGGACGCAGGGGGCAACAGATACGCAGTATTTT	CASSWTQGATDTQYF	TRBD1	TRBV18	TRBJ2-3
TGCGCCAGCAGCTTGATCAGCGGGAGCTCCTACAATGAGCAGTTCTTC	CASSLISGSSYNEQFF	TRBD2	TRBV5-1	TRBJ2-1
TGTGCCTGGACAAATCCGGGACTAGGCCTCAATGAGCAGTTCTTC	CAWTNPGLGLNEQFF	TRBD2	TRBV30	TRBJ2-1
TGCGCCAGCATGTTCCAAGCGGGAGGGCCCTACGAGCAGTACTTC	CASMFQAGGPYEQYF	TRBD2	TRBV5-1	TRBJ2-7
TGTGCCAGCGCAAGACAGGGAGGAAATGAGCAGTTCTTC	CASARQGGNEQFF	-	TRBV2	TRBJ2-1
TGCGCCAGCAGCCAATCCGAGGGGAATGAGCAGTTCTTC	CASSQSEGNEQFF	-	TRBV5-1	TRBJ2-1
TGTGCCAGCACAGCTAGCGGGTTAGATTCTACGCAGTATTTT	CASTASGLDSTQYF	TRBD2	TRBV2	TRBJ2-3
TGTGCCAGCAGTTCGCGACTCGGCAGGGCAGTATACGAGCAGTACTTC	CASSSRLGRAVYEQYF	-	TRBV6-5	TRBJ2-7
TGCGCCAGCAGCCGAGGCGGGGTCGAAGGAAACACCATATATTTT	CASSRGGVEGNTIYF	-	TRBV5-1	TRBJ1-3
TGTGCCAGCAGCTTAACCGGGACGGACTATGGCTACACCTTC	CASSLTGTDYGYTF	-	TRBV5-4	TRBJ1-2
TGTGCCAGCAGCTTGGGTCTAAGTCAGCCCCAGCATTTT	CASSLGLSQPQHF	-	TRBV5-6	TRBJ1-5
TGTGCCGCGGGGGGGGCGGTAGACTATGGCTACACCTTC	CAAGGAVDYGYTF	-	TRBV3-1/TRBV3-2	TRBJ1-2